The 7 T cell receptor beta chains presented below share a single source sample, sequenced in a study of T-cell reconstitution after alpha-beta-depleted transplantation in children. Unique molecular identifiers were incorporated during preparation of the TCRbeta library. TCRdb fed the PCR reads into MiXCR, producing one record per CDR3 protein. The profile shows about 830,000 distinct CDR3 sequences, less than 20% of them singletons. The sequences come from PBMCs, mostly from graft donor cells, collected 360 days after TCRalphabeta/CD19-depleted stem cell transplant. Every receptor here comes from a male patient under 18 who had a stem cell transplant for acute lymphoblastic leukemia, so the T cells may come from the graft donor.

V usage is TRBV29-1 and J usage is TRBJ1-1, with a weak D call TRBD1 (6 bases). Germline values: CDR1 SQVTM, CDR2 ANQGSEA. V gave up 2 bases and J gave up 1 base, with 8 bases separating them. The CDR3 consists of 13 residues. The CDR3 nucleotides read TGCAGCGTTGAAAGGACAGCGAACACTGAAGCTTTCTTT. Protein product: CSVERTANTEAFF.

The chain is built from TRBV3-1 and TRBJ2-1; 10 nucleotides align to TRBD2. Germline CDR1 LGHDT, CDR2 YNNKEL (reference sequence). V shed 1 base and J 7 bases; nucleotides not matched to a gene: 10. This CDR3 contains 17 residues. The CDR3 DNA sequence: TGTGCCAGCAGCCAAGTTTTCCTAGCGGGAGTAGGGAATGAGCAGTTCTTC. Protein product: CASSQVFLAGVGNEQFF.

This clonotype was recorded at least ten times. The DNA of the CDR3 is TGTGCCAGCAGCCCATTAGCAGGACTAGCCCTCTCTGGTGAGCAGTTCTTC. Translation gives CASSPLAGLALSGEQFF. The rearrangement joins TRBV9 to TRBJ2-1, with 8 bases fitting TRBD2. In germline, CDR1 is SGDLS, CDR2 YYNGEE. This CDR3 comprises 17 residues. The trim removed 4 bases at V and 9 bases at J, leaving 18 bases unmatched.

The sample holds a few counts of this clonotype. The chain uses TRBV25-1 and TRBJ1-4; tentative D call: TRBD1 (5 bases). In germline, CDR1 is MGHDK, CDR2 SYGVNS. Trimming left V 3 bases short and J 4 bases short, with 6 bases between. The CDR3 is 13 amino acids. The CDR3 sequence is CASSDRVNEKLFF. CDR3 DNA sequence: TGTGCCAGCAGTGACAGGGTTAATGAAAAACTGTTTTTT.

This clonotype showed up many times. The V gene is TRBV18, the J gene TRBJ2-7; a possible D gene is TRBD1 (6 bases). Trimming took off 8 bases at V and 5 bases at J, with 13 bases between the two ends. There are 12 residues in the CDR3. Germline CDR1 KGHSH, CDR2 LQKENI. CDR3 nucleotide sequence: TGTGCCAGCAGCCCACAGGGAAACGAGCAGTACTTC. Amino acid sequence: CASSPQGNEQYF.

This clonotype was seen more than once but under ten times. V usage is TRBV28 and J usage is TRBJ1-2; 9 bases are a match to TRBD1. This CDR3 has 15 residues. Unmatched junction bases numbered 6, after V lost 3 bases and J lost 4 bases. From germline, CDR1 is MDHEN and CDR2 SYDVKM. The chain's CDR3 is CASSFHRGQAYGYTF. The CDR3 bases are TGTGCCAGCAGTTTCCACAGGGGGCAGGCCTATGGCTACACCTTC.

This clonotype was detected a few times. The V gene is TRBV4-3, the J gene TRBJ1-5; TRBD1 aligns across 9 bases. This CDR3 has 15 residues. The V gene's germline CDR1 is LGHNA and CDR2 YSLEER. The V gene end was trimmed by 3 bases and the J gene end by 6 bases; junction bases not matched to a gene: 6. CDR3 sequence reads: CASSHLGQGFQPQHF. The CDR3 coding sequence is TGCGCCAGCAGCCATCTAGGACAGGGGTTTCAGCCCCAGCATTTT.